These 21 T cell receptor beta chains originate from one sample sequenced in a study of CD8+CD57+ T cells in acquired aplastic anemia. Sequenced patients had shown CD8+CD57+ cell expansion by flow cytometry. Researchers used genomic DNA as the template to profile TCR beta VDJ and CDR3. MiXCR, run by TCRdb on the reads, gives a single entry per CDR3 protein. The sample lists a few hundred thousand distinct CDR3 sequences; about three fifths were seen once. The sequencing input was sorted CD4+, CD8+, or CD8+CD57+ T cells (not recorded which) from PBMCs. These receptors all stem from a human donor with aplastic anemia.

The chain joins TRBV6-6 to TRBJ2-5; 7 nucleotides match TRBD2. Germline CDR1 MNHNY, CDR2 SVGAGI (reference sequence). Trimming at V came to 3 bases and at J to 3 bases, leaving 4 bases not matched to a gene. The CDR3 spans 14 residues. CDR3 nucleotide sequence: TGTGCCAGCAGTTATAGCGGGTCCAAAGAGACCCAGTACTTC. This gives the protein CASSYSGSKETQYF.

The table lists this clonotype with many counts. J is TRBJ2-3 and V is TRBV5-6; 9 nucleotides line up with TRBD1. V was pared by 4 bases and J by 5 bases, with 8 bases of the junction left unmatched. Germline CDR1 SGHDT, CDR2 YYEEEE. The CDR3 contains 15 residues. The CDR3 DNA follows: TGTGCCAGCAGCGTACAGGGGGCCGGTGGAGATACGCAGTATTTT. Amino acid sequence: CASSVQGAGGDTQYF.

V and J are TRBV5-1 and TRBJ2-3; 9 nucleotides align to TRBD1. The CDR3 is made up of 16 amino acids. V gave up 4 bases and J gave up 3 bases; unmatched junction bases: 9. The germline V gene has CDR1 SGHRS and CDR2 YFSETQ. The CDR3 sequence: CASSQNRDRATDTQYF. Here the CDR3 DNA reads TGCGCCAGCAGCCAGAACCGGGACAGGGCTACAGATACGCAGTATTTT.

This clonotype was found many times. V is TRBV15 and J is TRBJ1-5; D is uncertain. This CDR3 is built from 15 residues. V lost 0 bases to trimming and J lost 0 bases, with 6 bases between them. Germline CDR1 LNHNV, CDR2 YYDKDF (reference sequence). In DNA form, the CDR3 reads TGTGCCACCAGCAGAGATGGGGATAGCAATCAGCCCCAGCATTTT. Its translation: CATSRDGDSNQPQHF.

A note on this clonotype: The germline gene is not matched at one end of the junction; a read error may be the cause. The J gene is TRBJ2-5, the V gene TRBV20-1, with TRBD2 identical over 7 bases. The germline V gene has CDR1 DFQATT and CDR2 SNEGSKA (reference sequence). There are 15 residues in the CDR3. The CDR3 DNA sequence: TGCAGTGCGCCGCTAGGCGGGAGCGAGGAAGAGACCCAGTGCTTC. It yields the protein CSAPLGGSEEETQCF.

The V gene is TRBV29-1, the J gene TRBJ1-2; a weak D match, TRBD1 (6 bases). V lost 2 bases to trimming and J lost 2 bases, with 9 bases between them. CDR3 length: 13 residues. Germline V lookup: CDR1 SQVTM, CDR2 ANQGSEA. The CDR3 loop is CSVERQGNYGYTF. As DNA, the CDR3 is TGCAGCGTTGAAAGGCAGGGGAACTATGGCTACACCTTC.

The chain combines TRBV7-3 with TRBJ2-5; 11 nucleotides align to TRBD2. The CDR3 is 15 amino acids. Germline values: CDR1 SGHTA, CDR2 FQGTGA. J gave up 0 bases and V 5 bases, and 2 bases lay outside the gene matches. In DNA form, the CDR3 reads TGTGCCAGCAGCCAACTAGCGGGGGACCAAGAGACCCAGTACTTC. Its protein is CASSQLAGDQETQYF.

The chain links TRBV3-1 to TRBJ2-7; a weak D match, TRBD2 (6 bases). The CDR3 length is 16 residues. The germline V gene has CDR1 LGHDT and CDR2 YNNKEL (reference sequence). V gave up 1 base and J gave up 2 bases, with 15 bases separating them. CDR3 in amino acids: CASSQVTAGSTYEQYF. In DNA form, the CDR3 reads TGTGCCAGCAGCCAAGTCACAGCGGGCTCGACCTACGAGCAGTACTTC.

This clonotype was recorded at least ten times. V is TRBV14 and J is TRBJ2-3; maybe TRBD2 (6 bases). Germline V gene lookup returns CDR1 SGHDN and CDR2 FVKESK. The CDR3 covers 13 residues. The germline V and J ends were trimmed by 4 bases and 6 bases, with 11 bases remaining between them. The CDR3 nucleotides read TGTGCCAGCAGCCGGGGGGAGTGGGATACGCAGTATTTT. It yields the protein CASSRGEWDTQYF. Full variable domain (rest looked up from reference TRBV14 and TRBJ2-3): EAGVTQFPSHSVIEKGQTVTLRCDPISGHDNLYWYRRVMGKEIKFLLHFVKESKQDESGMPNNRFLAERTGGTYSTLKVQPAELEDSGVYFCASSRGEWDTQYFGPGTRLTVL.

The CDR3 coding sequence is TGTGCCAGCAGTGAAGGGACAGGACAATCACCCCTCCACTTT. Translating gives CASSEGTGQSPLHF. The chain combines TRBV6-4 with TRBJ1-6, with 8 bases identical to TRBD1. J gave up 10 bases and V 3 bases, and 5 bases lay outside the gene matches. CDR1 MRHNA and CDR2 SNTAGT come from the germline V gene. CDR3 length equals 14 residues.

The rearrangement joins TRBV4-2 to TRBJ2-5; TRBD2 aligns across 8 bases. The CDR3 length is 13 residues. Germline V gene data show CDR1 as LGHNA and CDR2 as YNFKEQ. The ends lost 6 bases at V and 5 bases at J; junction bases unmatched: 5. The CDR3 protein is CASSKREWETQYF. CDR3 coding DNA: TGTGCCAGCAGTAAGCGGGAGTGGGAGACCCAGTACTTC.

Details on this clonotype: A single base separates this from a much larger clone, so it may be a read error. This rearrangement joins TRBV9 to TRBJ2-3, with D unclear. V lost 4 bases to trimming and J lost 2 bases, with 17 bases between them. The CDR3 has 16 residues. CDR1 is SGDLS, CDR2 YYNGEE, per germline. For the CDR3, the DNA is TGTGCCAGCAGCCAACTTCGGTCATCCTTCACAGATACGCAGTATTTT. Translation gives CASSQLRSSFTDTQYF.

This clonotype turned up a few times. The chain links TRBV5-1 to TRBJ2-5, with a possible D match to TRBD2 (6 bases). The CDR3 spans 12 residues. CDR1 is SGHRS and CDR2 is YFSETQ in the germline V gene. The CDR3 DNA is TGCGCACTAGCCCCCGGGGTCGGTACCCAGTACTTC. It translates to CALAPGVGTQYF. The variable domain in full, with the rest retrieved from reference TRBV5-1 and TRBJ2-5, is KAGVTQTPRYLIKTRGQQVTLSCSPISGHRSVSWYQQTPGQGLQFLFEYFSETQRNKGNFPGRFSGRQFSNSRSEMNVSTLELGDSALYLCALAPGVGTQYFGPGTRLLVL.

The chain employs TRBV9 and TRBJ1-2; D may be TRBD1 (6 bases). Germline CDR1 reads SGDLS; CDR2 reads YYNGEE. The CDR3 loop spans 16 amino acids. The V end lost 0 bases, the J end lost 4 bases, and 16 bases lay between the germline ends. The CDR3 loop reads CASSVAPLARGYGYTF. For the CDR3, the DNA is TGTGCCAGCAGCGTAGCTCCATTAGCCAGGGGCTATGGCTACACCTTC.

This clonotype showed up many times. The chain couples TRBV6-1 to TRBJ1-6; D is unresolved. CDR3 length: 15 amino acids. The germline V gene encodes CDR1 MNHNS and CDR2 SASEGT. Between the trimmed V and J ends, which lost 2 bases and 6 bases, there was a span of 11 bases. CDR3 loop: CASSEWAGINSPLHF. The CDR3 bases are TGTGCCAGCAGTGAATGGGCTGGGATTAATTCACCCCTCCACTTT.

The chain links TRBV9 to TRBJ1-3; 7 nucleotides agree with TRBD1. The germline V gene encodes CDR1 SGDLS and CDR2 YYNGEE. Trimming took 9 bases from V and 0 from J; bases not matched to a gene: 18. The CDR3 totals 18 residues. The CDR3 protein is CANPNPPPTGISGNTIYF. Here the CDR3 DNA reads TGTGCCAACCCCAATCCCCCCCCGACAGGGATCTCTGGAAACACCATATATTTT. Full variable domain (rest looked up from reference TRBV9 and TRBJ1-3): DSGVTQTPKHLITATGQRVTLRCSPRSGDLSVYWYQQSLDQGLQFLIQYYNGEERAKGNILERFSAQQFPDLHSELNLSSLELGDSALYFCANPNPPPTGISGNTIYFGEGSWLTVV.

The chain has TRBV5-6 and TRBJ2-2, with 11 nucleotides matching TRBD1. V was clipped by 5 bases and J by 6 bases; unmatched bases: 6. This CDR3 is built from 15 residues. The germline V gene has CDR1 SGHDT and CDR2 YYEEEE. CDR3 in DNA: TGTGCCAGCAGTCTCCCGGGACAGGGGGCCGGGGAGCTGTTTTTT. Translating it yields CASSLPGQGAGELFF.

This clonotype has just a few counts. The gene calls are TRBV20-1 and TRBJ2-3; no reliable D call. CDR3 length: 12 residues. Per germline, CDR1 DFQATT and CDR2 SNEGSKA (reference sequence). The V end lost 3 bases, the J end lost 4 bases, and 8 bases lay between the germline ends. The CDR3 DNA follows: TGCAGTGCTAGGATTAGTCCAGATACGCAGTATTTT. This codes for CSARISPDTQYF.

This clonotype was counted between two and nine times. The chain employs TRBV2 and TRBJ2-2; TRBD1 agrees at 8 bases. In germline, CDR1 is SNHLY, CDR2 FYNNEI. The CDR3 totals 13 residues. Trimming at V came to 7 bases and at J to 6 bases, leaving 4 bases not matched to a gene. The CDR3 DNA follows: TGTGCCAGCAAGACAGGGGAGGCCGGGGAGCTGTTTTTT. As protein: CASKTGEAGELFF.

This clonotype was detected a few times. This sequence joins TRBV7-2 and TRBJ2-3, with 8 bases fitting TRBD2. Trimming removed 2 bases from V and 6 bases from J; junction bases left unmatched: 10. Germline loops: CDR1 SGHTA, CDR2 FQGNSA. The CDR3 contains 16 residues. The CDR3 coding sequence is TGTGCCAGCAGCTTAAGGCCAGGACTAGCATCGGATACGCAGTATTTT. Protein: CASSLRPGLASDTQYF.

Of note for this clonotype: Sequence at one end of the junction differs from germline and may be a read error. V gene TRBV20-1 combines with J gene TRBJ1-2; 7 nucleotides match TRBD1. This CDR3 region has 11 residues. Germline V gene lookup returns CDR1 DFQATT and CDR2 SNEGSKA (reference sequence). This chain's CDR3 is CSAKQGTGYTF. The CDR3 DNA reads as TGCAGCGCTAAACAGGGGACTGGCTACACCTTC.